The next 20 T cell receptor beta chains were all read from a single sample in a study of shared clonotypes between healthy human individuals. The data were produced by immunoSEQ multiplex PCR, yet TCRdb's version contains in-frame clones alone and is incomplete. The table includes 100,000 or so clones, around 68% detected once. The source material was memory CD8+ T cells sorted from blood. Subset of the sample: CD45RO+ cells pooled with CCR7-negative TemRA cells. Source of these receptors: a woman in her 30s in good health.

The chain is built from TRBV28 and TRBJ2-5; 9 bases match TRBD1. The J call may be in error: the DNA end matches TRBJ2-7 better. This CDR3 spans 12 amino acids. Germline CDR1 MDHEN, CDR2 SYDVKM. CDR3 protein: CATETGGYEQYF. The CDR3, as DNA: TGTGCCACCGAGACAGGGGGCTACGAGCAGTACTTC.

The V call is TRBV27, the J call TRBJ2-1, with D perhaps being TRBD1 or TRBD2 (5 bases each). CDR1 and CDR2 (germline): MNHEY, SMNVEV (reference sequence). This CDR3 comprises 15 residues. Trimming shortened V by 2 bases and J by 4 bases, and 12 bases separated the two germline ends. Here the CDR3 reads CASSLMGVLYNEQFF. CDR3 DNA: TGTGCCAGCAGTTTAATGGGGGTCCTTTACAATGAGCAGTTCTTC.

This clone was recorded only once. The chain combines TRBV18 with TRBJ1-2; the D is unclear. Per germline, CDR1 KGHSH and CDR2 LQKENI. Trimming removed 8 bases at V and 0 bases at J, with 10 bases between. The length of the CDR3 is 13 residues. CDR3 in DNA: TGTGCCAGCCACGGGCCATCTAACTATGGCTACACCTTC. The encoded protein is CASHGPSNYGYTF. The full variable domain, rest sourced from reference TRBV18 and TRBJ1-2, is NAGVMQNPRHLVRRRGQEARLRCSPMKGHSHVYWYRQLPEEGLKFMVYLQKENIIDESGMPKERFSAEFPKEGPSILRIQQVVRGDSAAYFCASHGPSNYGYTFGSGTRLTVV.

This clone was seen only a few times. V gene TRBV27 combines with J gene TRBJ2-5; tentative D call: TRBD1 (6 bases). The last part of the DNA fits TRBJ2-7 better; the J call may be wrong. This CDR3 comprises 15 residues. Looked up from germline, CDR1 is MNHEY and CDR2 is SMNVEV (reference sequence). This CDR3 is CASSPHRVGAYEQYF. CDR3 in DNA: TGTGCCAGCAGTCCCCACAGGGTGGGAGCCTACGAGCAGTACTTC.

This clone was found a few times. CDR3 loop: CASSDLDAGWAGGKLFF. CDR3 bases: TGTGCCAGCAGCGACTTAGACGCAGGGTGGGCGGGGGGAAAACTGTTTTTT. This chain connects TRBV4-2 to TRBJ1-4; D possibly corresponds to TRBD1 (5 bases). Trimming left V 5 bases short and J 10 bases short, with 26 bases between. This CDR3 spans 17 amino acids. The germline gives CDR1 LGHNA, CDR2 YNFKEQ.

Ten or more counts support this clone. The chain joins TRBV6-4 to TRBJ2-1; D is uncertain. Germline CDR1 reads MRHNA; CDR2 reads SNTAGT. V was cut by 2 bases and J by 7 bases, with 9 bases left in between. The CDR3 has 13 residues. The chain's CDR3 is CASSDQAKNEQFF. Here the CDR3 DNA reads TGTGCCAGCAGTGACCAAGCGAAGAATGAGCAGTTCTTC.

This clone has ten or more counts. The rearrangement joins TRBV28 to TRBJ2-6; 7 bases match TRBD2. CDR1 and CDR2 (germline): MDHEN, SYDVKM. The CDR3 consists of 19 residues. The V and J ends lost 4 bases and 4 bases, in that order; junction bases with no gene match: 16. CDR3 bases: TGTGCCAGCAGTTCGTTCTGGGGTGGGGAGGGATTAGGGGCCAACGTCCTGACTTTC. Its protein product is CASSSFWGGEGLGANVLTF.

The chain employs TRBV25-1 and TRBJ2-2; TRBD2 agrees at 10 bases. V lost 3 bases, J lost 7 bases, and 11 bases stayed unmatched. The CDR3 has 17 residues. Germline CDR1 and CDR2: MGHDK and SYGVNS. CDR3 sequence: CASSDPAGGPNYGELFF. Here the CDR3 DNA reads TGTGCCAGCAGTGATCCAGCGGGAGGGCCCAACTACGGGGAGCTGTTTTTT.

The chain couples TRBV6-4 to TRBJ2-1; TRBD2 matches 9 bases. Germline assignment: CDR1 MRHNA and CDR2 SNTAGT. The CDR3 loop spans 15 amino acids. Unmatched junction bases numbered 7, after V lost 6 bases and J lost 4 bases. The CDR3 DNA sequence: TGTGCCAGCAGCGAGACAGCGGGAGGATACAATGAGCAGTTCTTC. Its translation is CASSETAGGYNEQFF.

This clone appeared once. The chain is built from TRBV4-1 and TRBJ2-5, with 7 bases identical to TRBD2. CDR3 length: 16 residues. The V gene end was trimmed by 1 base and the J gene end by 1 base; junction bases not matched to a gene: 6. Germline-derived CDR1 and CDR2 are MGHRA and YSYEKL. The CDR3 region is CASSQGLADIQETQYF. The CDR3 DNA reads TGCGCCAGCAGCCAAGGGCTAGCGGATATCCAAGAGACCCAGTACTTC.

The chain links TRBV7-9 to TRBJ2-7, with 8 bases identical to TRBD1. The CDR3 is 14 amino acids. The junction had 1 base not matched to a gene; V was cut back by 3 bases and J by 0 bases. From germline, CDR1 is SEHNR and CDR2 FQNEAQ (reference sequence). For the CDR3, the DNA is TGTGCCAGCAGCTTTACAGGGGGCTCCTACGAGCAGTACTTC. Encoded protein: CASSFTGGSYEQYF.

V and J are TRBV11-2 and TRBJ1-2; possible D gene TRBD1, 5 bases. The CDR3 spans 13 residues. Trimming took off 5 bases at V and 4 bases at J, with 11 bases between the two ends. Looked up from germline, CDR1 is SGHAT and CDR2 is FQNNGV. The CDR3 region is CASSLMQGYGYTF. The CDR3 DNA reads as TGTGCCAGCAGCCTGATGCAGGGCTATGGCTACACCTTC.

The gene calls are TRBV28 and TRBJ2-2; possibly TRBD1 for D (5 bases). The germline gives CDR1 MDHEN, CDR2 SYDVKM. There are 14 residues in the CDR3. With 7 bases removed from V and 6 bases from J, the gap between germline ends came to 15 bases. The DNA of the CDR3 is TGTGCCAGCACAACCGGCAGGGCCGCCGGGGAGCTGTTTTTT. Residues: CASTTGRAAGELFF.

The CDR3 is CASSHGDLAIVGETQYF. DNA of the CDR3: TGTGCCAGTAGTCATGGAGATCTAGCGATCGTAGGAGAGACCCAGTACTTC. V and J are TRBV19 and TRBJ2-5, with D possibly matching TRBD2 (6 bases). CDR3 length: 17 residues. In germline, CDR1 is LNHDA, CDR2 SQIVND (reference sequence). Trimming left V 5 bases short and J 4 bases short, with 23 bases between.

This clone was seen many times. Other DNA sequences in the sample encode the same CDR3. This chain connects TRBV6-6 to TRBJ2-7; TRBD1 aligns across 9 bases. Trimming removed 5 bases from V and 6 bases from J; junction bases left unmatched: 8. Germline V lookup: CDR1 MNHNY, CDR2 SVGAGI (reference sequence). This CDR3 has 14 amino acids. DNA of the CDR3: TGTGCCAGCAGTACCTCCGGGACAGGGACCGAGCAGTACTTC. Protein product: CASSTSGTGTEQYF.

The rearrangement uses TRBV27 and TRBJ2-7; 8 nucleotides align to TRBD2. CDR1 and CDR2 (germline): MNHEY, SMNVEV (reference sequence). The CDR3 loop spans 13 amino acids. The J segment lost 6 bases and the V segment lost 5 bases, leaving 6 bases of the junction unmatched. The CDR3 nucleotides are TGTGCCAGCAGTATTAGCGGGATGGCCGAGCAGTACTTC. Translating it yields CASSISGMAEQYF.

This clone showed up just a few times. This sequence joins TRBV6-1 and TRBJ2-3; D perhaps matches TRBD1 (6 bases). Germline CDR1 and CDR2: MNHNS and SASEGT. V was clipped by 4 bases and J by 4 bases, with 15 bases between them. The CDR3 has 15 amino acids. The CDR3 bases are TGTGCCAGCAGTGCAGGGGACACCGGGGCAGATACGCAGTATTTT. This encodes CASSAGDTGADTQYF.

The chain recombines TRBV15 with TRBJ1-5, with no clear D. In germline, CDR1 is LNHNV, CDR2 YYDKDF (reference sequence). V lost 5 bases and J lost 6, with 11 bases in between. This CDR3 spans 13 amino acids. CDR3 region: CATSQVGSQPQHF. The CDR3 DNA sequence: TGTGCCACCAGCCAGGTAGGGAGTCAGCCCCAGCATTTT.

The CDR3, as DNA: TGTGCCAGCAGTTTACTTCTAGCGGGAAGTATGTTCTTC. Protein sequence: CASSLLLAGSMFF. The chain has TRBV27 and TRBJ2-1; TRBD2 agrees at 9 bases. CDR1 is MNHEY and CDR2 is SMNVEV in the germline V gene (reference sequence). The CDR3 loop spans 13 amino acids. V trimming: 2 bases; J trimming: 15 bases; junction bases outside the gene matches: 8.

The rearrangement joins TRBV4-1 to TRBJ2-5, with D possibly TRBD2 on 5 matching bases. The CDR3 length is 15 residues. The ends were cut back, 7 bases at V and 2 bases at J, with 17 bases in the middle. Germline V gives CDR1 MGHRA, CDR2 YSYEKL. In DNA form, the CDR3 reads TGCGCCAGCAATGGGCACCTACTAGGGCAAGAGACCCAGTACTTC. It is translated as CASNGHLLGQETQYF.